A single TCR beta chain is shown here with its context. Those who donated were healthy bone marrow donors. These data belong to a study of cytomegalovirus exposure and HLA in healthy donors. Germline CDR1 and CDR2: SNHLY and FYNNEI. Trimming removed 2 bases from V and 7 bases from J, with 18 bases in between. CDR3 length: 16 amino acids. The study ran its PCR with 60 Vbeta and 13 Jbeta primers. Sequencing used immunoSEQ multiplex PCR; TCRdb keeps in-frame clones, though not all of them. This sample carries tens of thousands of clones, 70% of them seen once, and the ten largest clones take roughly a fifth.

Sequencing was carried out using PBMCs. The V gene is TRBV2, the J gene TRBJ2-1; D is perhaps TRBD1 (5 bases). The source of this sequence is a woman in her sixties in good health and CMV-seropositive. CDR3 region: CASSEWGIAVTNEQFF. In DNA form, the CDR3 reads TGTGCCAGCAGTGAATGGGGCATCGCCGTAACGAATGAGCAGTTCTTC.